The clone carrying this TCR beta chain was recorded many times. This specimen comes from a study of metastatic and nonmetastatic thyroid tumors. Across the study: A comparison of repertoires was made across blood and tumor or nodule tissue from malignant and benign thyroid patients.

Patients were all untreated before their thyroid surgery. In the authors' workflow: Building a distant-metastasis classifier for papillary thyroid cancer drew on CDR3 differences across clinicopathological groups. TCRdb re-called the PCR reads through MiXCR. The V and J calls and clone size are TCRdb's, not the authors'. The sample includes tens of thousands of clones, approximately 19% of them seen just once. CDR3 length equals 14 residues. Trimming removed 6 bases at V and 5 bases at J, with 16 bases between. Sequencing was carried out using blood. The source of this sequence is a female donor with papillary thyroid cancer or a benign thyroid nodule (not recorded which). Some clones in this sample may be carry-over from other donors' samples. The chain joins TRBV12-3 or TRBV12-4 to TRBJ2-5; D might be TRBD1 or TRBD2, each matching 6 bases. CDR3 amino acids: CASSPRGRGETQYF. CDR3 DNA sequence: TGTGCCAGCAGCCCCAGGGGCCGGGGGGAGACCCAGTACTTC.